Listed here is a single T cell receptor (beta chain). These data belong to a study of shared T cell receptors in the human thymus. Germline V gene data show CDR1 as SQVTM and CDR2 as ANQGSEA. The CDR3 extends over 15 amino acids. Trimming stripped 5 bases from V and 3 bases from J, with 19 bases between. Only in-frame clones appear in the TCRdb table, and some are missing; sequencing was by immunoSEQ multiplex PCR. Seen here are roughly 410,000 clones, just under 95% observed once, and the top ten hold approximately 0.02%. The sequence derives from a human donor. Sequenced input: thymocytes. J is TRBJ2-5 and V is TRBV29-1; D is perhaps TRBD1 (6 bases). The CDR3 nucleotides read TGCAGCGTTCGGGCGCTACGGACAGAAAAAGAGACCCAGTACTTC. Translating gives CSVRALRTEKETQYF.